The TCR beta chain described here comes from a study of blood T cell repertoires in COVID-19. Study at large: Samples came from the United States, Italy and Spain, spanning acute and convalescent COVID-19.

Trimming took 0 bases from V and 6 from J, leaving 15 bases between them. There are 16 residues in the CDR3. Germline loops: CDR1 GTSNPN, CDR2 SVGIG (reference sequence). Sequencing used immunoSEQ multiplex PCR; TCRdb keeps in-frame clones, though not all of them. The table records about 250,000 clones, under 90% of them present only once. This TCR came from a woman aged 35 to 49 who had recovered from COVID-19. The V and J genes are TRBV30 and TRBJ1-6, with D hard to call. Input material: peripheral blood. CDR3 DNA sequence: TGTGCCTGGAGTGTTGCCAGGCTACCTCGTAATTCACCCCTCCACTTT. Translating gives CAWSVARLPRNSPLHF.